A single sample gave rise to the 23 T cell receptor beta chains below, sequenced in a study of cytomegalovirus exposure and HLA in healthy donors. Researchers ran the PCR with 60 Vbeta and 13 Jbeta primers. Profiled with immunoSEQ multiplex PCR; TCRdb holds only in-frame clones, not every one. Of approximately 220,000 clones listed, 76% were seen once; the top ten hold 0.63%. Sequences were obtained from PBMCs. The receptors shown here come from a man between 18 and 35 years old in good health and CMV-seronegative.

The chain recombines TRBV5-4 with TRBJ1-1; D may be TRBD1 (6 bases). Germline assignment: CDR1 SGHNT and CDR2 YYREEE (reference sequence). The CDR3 sequence is 13 residues long. V dropped 3 bases and J dropped 6 bases, with 12 bases sitting between them. The CDR3 here is CASSSYRDPEAFF. CDR3 nucleotide sequence: TGTGCCAGCAGCTCATACAGGGATCCTGAAGCTTTCTTT.

The chain employs TRBV2 and TRBJ2-5, with D unclear. V lost 8 bases to trimming and J lost 1 base, with 2 bases between them. Germline V gene data show CDR1 as SNHLY and CDR2 as FYNNEI. CDR3 length equals 10 residues. The CDR3 loop is CASLQETQYF. The CDR3 DNA sequence: TGTGCCAGCCTCCAAGAGACCCAGTACTTC.

The chain recombines TRBV20-1 with TRBJ1-1; D gene ambiguous. Deletions cut 3 bases from V and 7 bases from J, with 9 bases between. The CDR3 runs 11 residues. Germline loops: CDR1 DFQATT, CDR2 SNEGSKA (reference sequence). The CDR3 loop is CSASSASEAFF. Here the CDR3 DNA reads TGCAGTGCTAGTAGCGCAAGTGAAGCTTTCTTT.

V gene TRBV7-8 combines with J gene TRBJ1-5; 7 bases agree with TRBD1. The V segment lost 5 bases and the J segment 6 bases; nucleotides outside the gene matches: 7. The CDR3 has 14 residues. The germline V gene encodes CDR1 SGHVS and CDR2 FQNEAQ. The CDR3, as DNA: TGTGCCAGCAGCGTTAGACAGGGAAGTCAGCCCCAGCATTTT. Translated: CASSVRQGSQPQHF.

Remarks on this clone: Its ends do not fully match the called genes, so a read error is possible. V is TRBV7-9 and J is TRBJ2-7; 10 nucleotides line up with TRBD2. This CDR3 comprises 14 residues. Per the germline V gene, CDR1 is SEHNR and CDR2 is FQNEAQ (reference sequence). The CDR3 protein is CSSSPSGRVGEQYF. CDR3 coding DNA: TGTTCCAGCAGCCCGAGCGGGAGGGTGGGCGAGCAGTACTTC.

This chain connects TRBV2 to TRBJ2-7; the match to TRBD1 covers 8 bases. The CDR3 length is 13 residues. Germline CDR1 reads SNHLY; CDR2 reads FYNNEI. The V and J ends lost 9 bases and 7 bases, in that order; junction bases with no gene match: 11. The CDR3 DNA follows: TGTGCCAGGGAGGCAGGGGGCTCAGGGGAGCAGTACTTC. This gives the protein CAREAGGSGEQYF.

The gene calls are TRBV6-1 and TRBJ2-3, with D perhaps TRBD2 (5 bases). Germline V gene data show CDR1 as MNHNS and CDR2 as SASEGT. V was cut by 1 base and J by 3 bases, with 14 bases left in between. The CDR3 runs 16 residues. The CDR3 protein is CASSEVAYRGTDTQYF. Written as DNA, the CDR3 is TGTGCCAGCAGTGAAGTTGCCTATCGGGGTACAGATACGCAGTATTTT.

This clone appeared a single time. The chain uses TRBV7-3 and TRBJ2-6; possibly TRBD2 for D (6 bases). Germline loops: CDR1 SGHTA, CDR2 FQGTGA. CDR3 size: 17 residues. Trimming left V 3 bases short and J 1 base short, with 13 bases between. The CDR3 nucleotides are TGTGCCAGCAGCTTCCTATCAGGGACTTCTGGGGCCAACGTCCTGACTTTC. This codes for CASSFLSGTSGANVLTF.

The rearrangement links TRBV18 to TRBJ2-7; 12 bases align to TRBD2. V lost 4 bases to trimming and J lost 0 bases; unmatched junction nucleotides: 1. The germline CDR1 and CDR2 sequences are KGHSH and LQKENI. CDR3 size: 15 residues. This CDR3 is CASSLGLAGSYEQYF. The CDR3 DNA sequence: TGTGCCAGCTCACTGGGACTAGCGGGCTCCTACGAGCAGTACTTC.

This clone came up once. The chain combines TRBV4-1 with TRBJ2-3; maybe TRBD2 (5 bases). CDR1 and CDR2 from the germline V gene are MGHRA and YSYEKL. The CDR3 runs to 16 residues. Trimming took off 0 bases at V and 2 bases at J, with 12 bases between the two ends. The CDR3 loop is CASSQDPGYTTDTQYF. In nucleotides, the CDR3 is TGCGCCAGCAGCCAAGACCCGGGGTACACCACAGATACGCAGTATTTT.

The rearrangement uses TRBV7-6 and TRBJ1-1; D not certain. CDR1 and CDR2 (germline): SGHVS, FNYEAQ. This CDR3 has 14 amino acids. Deletions cut 3 bases from V and 1 base from J, with 9 bases between. The CDR3 DNA follows: TGTGCCAGCAGCTTTTTCGGCGGGAACACTGAAGCTTTCTTT. Translated, it gives CASSFFGGNTEAFF.

The rearrangement uses TRBV19 and TRBJ2-1; a weak D match, TRBD2 (7 bases). Trimming took 5 bases from V and 4 from J, leaving 15 bases between them. CDR1 is LNHDA, CDR2 SQIVND, per germline (reference sequence). The CDR3 consists of 15 residues. CDR3 in amino acids: CASSVRGGAYNEQFF. CDR3 nucleotide sequence: TGTGCCAGTAGTGTACGAGGGGGGGCGTACAATGAGCAGTTCTTC. Full variable domain (remainder filled in from reference TRBV19 and TRBJ2-1): DGGITQSPKYLFRKEGQNVTLSCEQNLNHDAMYWYRQDPGQGLRLIYYSQIVNDFQKGDIAEGYSVSREKKESFPLTVTSAQKNPTAFYLCASSVRGGAYNEQFFGPGTRLTVL.

The chain links TRBV28 to TRBJ1-2, with 9 bases fitting TRBD1. The J segment lost 8 bases and the V segment lost 7 bases, leaving 14 bases of the junction unmatched. The germline V gene has CDR1 MDHEN and CDR2 SYDVKM. The CDR3 has 15 residues. The CDR3 DNA reads as TGTGCCAGCACCCACCCGGGACAGGGTGCACAGGGCTACACCTTC. Its protein is CASTHPGQGAQGYTF.

This chain uses TRBV5-6 with TRBJ2-7; D possibly corresponds to TRBD1 (5 bases). The V end lost 4 bases, the J end lost 2 bases, and 16 bases lay between the germline ends. The CDR3 spans 15 residues. From germline, CDR1 is SGHDT and CDR2 YYEEEE. CDR3 sequence (DNA): TGTGCCAGCAGCCGGTCCCCGACAGCCACCTACGAGCAGTACTTC. It encodes CASSRSPTATYEQYF.

This sequence joins TRBV7-2 and TRBJ2-7; D possibly corresponds to TRBD1 (5 bases). The CDR3 length is 16 residues. Trimming removed 1 base at V and 0 bases at J, with 13 bases between. CDR1 and CDR2 (germline): SGHTA, FQGNSA. CDR3 loop: CASSLGLAGNSYEQYF. CDR3 in DNA: TGTGCCAGCAGCTTAGGTCTCGCAGGGAACTCCTACGAGCAGTACTTC.

In this sample, this clone turned up a few times. The chain joins TRBV18 to TRBJ2-5, with TRBD2 matching over 13 bases. CDR1 and CDR2 from the germline V gene are KGHSH and LQKENI. The CDR3 runs to 16 residues. The trim removed 4 bases at V and 4 bases at J, leaving 6 bases unmatched. The CDR3, as DNA: TGTGCCAGCTCACAAGCCGGGACTAGCGGGACAGAGACCCAGTACTTC. This translates into CASSQAGTSGTETQYF.

This sequence joins TRBV2 and TRBJ1-4, with a possible D match to TRBD1 (6 bases). The germline V gene has CDR1 SNHLY and CDR2 FYNNEI. The CDR3 has 14 amino acids. The ends were cut back, 6 bases at V and 4 bases at J, with 12 bases in the middle. The CDR3 sequence: CASRARGGNEKLFF. CDR3 bases: TGTGCCAGCAGGGCCCGAGGGGGTAATGAAAAACTGTTTTTT.

The rearrangement uses TRBV19 and TRBJ1-5; TRBD1 agrees at 9 bases. With V trimmed by 1 base and J by 2 bases, 0 bases remained unmatched. The length of the CDR3 is 15 residues. CDR1 and CDR2 (germline): LNHDA, SQIVND (reference sequence). CDR3 loop: CASSIGQGGNQPQHF. For the CDR3, the DNA is TGTGCCAGTAGTATAGGACAGGGGGGCAATCAGCCCCAGCATTTT.

The chain couples TRBV19 to TRBJ1-2; 9 bases are a match to TRBD1. Trimming at V came to 5 bases and at J to 4 bases, leaving 11 bases not matched to a gene. CDR3 length equals 16 residues. Germline V CDR1 and CDR2: LNHDA, SQIVND (reference sequence). The DNA for the CDR3 is TGTGCCAGTAGTCGCGCAAGGACAGGGGCTAGCTATGGCTACACCTTC. Its translation: CASSRARTGASYGYTF.

The V gene is TRBV2, the J gene TRBJ2-3; D might be TRBD2 (6 bases). Germline assignment: CDR1 SNHLY and CDR2 FYNNEI. V was trimmed by 8 bases and J by 2 bases, leaving 17 bases between them. The CDR3 has 15 amino acids. The CDR3 DNA reads TGTGCCAGCTCCCCTCGGCGGGACTCCACAGATACGCAGTATTTT. It yields the protein CASSPRRDSTDTQYF.

This chain uses TRBV5-4 with TRBJ2-1, with D maybe TRBD2 (6 bases). Germline lookup yields CDR1 SGHNT and CDR2 YYREEE (reference sequence). CDR3 length equals 14 residues. The V end lost 1 base, the J end lost 7 bases, and 12 bases lay between the germline ends. The CDR3 DNA sequence: TGTGCCAGCAGCTTGAGGCTAGCGAGAAATGAGCAGTTCTTC. Its protein product is CASSLRLARNEQFF.

The gene calls are TRBV10-3 and TRBJ1-5; TRBD1 is a possible D gene (6 bases). The CDR3 has 15 amino acids. Trimming took off 6 bases at V and 2 bases at J, with 14 bases between the two ends. Germline CDR1 and CDR2: ENHRY and SYGVKD. The CDR3 nucleotides are TGTGCCATCAGATCCGGGACAATGGGCAATCAGCCCCAGCATTTT. Translating gives CAIRSGTMGNQPQHF.

This clone was counted a single time. The V and J genes are TRBV29-1 and TRBJ1-4, with 10 bases fitting TRBD1. V shed 5 bases, J shed 6 bases, and the junction held 9 bases outside the gene matches. The CDR3 spans 15 residues. Germline assignment: CDR1 SQVTM and CDR2 ANQGSEA. CDR3 DNA sequence: TGCAGCGTTACAGATTTAGGGACAGGGGATGAAAAACTGTTTTTT. Its protein product is CSVTDLGTGDEKLFF.